Listed below are T cell receptor beta chains from one sample, sequenced in a study of PD-L1 blockade in urothelial cancer. The repertoire was sequenced with immunoSEQ multiplex PCR; TCRdb's copy has only in-frame clones and lacks some. The repertoire holds 70,000 to 85,000 clones, with around 84% as singletons. Here the sequenced sample was PBMCs, taken around atezolizumab (anti-PD-L1) treatment. The origin of the receptors is a man between 65 and 79 years old with urothelial cancer. CDR3s include the opening cysteine and the closing phenylalanine or tryptophan. A D gene is named only where the DNA matches it firmly. A clone size is listed for some rows: how often the clone was seen (once, few, many), or a class if it is expanded.

v_call,d_call,clone_size,j_call,cdr3_nt,cdr3_aa
TRBV5-4,NA,NA,TRBJ2-7,TGTGCCAGCAGCGAGAGAGGAGGGCCCTACGAGCAGTACTTC,CASSERGGPYEQYF
TRBV4-1,TRBD2,NA,TRBJ2-1,TGCGCCAGCAGCCCCTGGACTAGCGGGAGCTCCTACAATGAGCAGTTCTTC,CASSPWTSGSSYNEQFF
TRBV11-2,NA,NA,TRBJ2-5,TGTGCCAGCAGACTTGAGCCATTCGGGGAGACCCAGTACTTC,CASRLEPFGETQYF
TRBV5-1,NA,NA,TRBJ2-1,TGCGCCAGCAGAAATACCCGGAGCTCCTACAATGAGCAGTTCTTC,CASRNTRSSYNEQFF
TRBV11-3,TRBD2,NA,TRBJ2-3,TGTGCCAGCAGCCCACTAGCGGGAGGCACAGATACGCAGTATTTT,CASSPLAGGTDTQYF
TRBV9,TRBD2,NA,TRBJ2-3,TGTGCCAGCAGCGTTCGAGCGGGAAGCACAGATACGCAGTATTTT,CASSVRAGSTDTQYF
TRBV7-9,NA,NA,TRBJ1-2,TGTGCCAGCAGTTCCGGACAGCTCTATGGCTACACCTTC,CASSSGQLYGYTF
TRBV4-1,NA,NA,TRBJ1-4,TGCGCCAGCAGCCAGACACATTTTATGCCCAGAGACCCTGCAACTAATGAAAAACTGTTTTTT,CASSQTHFMPRDPATNEKLFF
TRBV27,NA,NA,TRBJ2-3,TGTGCCAGCAGTCTATGGGGGGTGCCAGATACGCAGTATTTT,CASSLWGVPDTQYF
TRBV11-2,TRBD2,NA,TRBJ2-7,TGTGCCAGCAGCTTAGAAGGGAGGGGTCCCTCCTACGAGCAGTACTTC,CASSLEGRGPSYEQYF
TRBV5-5,NA,NA,TRBJ2-2,TGTGCCAGCAGCTTATTTATGGGTTCGGGCGGGGAGCTGTTTTTT,CASSLFMGSGGELFF
TRBV5-1,NA,NA,TRBJ2-7,NA,CASSSTLGGSYEQYF
TRBV4-1,TRBD2,NA,TRBJ2-6,TGCGCCAGCAGCCCGCTAGCGGGGGTACTGGGCTCTGGGGCCAACGTCCTGACTTTC,CASSPLAGVLGSGANVLTF
TRBV19,NA,NA,TRBJ1-1,TGTGCCAGTAGTGAAAACAGGGAAGGGCCTGAAGCTTTCTTT,CASSENREGPEAFF
TRBV19,NA,NA,TRBJ2-1,TGTGCCAGTAGTCAAACCCCAGGGGCGTACAATGAGCAGTTCTTC,CASSQTPGAYNEQFF
TRBV4-1,NA,NA,TRBJ2-1,TGCGCCAGCAGCCAAATAGACAGCTCCTACAATGAGCAGTTCTTC,CASSQIDSSYNEQFF
TRBV6-5,TRBD1,NA,TRBJ2-7,TGTGCCAGCAGCCACAGGGACAGCAAGACATACGAGCAGTACTTC,CASSHRDSKTYEQYF
TRBV7-9,TRBD2,NA,TRBJ2-2,TGTGCCAGCACGAAGGCCACTAGCGGGGCCGGGGAGCTGTTTTTT,CASTKATSGAGELFF
TRBV2,TRBD2,NA,TRBJ2-3,TGTGCCAGCAGCCTTAGCGGGGGCACAGATACGCAGTATTTT,CASSLSGGTDTQYF
TRBV9,NA,NA,TRBJ1-1,TGTGCCAGCAGCGTAGTTCCAGACACTGAAGCTTTCTTT,CASSVVPDTEAFF
TRBV5-1,NA,once,TRBJ2-3,TGCGCCAGCAGCCCTGGACAGTCCTTTAGCACAGATACGCAGTATTTT,CASSPGQSFSTDTQYF
TRBV6-6,NA,NA,TRBJ1-5,TGTGCCAGCAGCTCAGGACAGAGACTAAATCAGCCCCAGCATTTT,CASSSGQRLNQPQHF
TRBV18,TRBD1,NA,TRBJ2-7,TGTGCCAGCTCACCAGGGCAGGGGGCGACCGAGCAGTACTTC,CASSPGQGATEQYF
TRBV5-5,NA,once,TRBJ2-2,TGTGCCAGCAGCTTGGAACTCCGAGGCACCGGGGAGCTGTTTTTT,CASSLELRGTGELFF
TRBV6-5,TRBD2,NA,TRBJ2-7,TGTGCCAGCAGTTACGCTAGCGGTATCTCCTACGAGCAGTACTTC,CASSYASGISYEQYF
TRBV7-9,TRBD1,NA,TRBJ2-7,TGTGCCAGCCAGCAGGGGGCTTCCTACGAGCAGTACTTC,CASQQGASYEQYF
TRBV6-5,TRBD1,NA,TRBJ2-7,TGTGCCAGCAGCCGTACAGGGGGAGGCGAGCAGTACTTC,CASSRTGGGEQYF
TRBV4-2,NA,NA,TRBJ2-3,TGTGCCAGCAGCCAAGACGCCTATTTGTCGGATACGCAGTATTTT,CASSQDAYLSDTQYF
TRBV10-2,NA,NA,TRBJ2-3,TGCGCCAGCAGTGACCGACCAGGAGATACGCAGTATTTT,CASSDRPGDTQYF
TRBV6-5,NA,NA,TRBJ1-3,TGTGCCAGCAGTAGACAGTTCAGCTCTGGAAACACCATATATTTT,CASSRQFSSGNTIYF
TRBV5-1,TRBD2,few,TRBJ2-7,TGCGCCAGCAGCTCGGGACTAGCGGGAGGTAGCTCCTACGAGCAGTACTTC,CASSSGLAGGSSYEQYF
TRBV19,NA,NA,TRBJ2-1,TGTGCCAGTATTGGGCCTCAGAGCTCCTACAATGAGCAGTTCTTC,CASIGPQSSYNEQFF
TRBV5-1,TRBD2,NA,TRBJ2-5,TGCGCCAGCAGAAGTAGGACTAGCGGACAAGAGACCCAGTACTTC,CASRSRTSGQETQYF
TRBV9,NA,once,TRBJ2-2,TGTGCCAGCAGCGTAGGACCGTGGGCAGGGGAGAACACCGGGGAGCTGTTTTTT,CASSVGPWAGENTGELFF